This T cell receptor (beta chain) appears in the sequencing data of a study of blood T cell repertoires in COVID-19 (dated by TCRdb to the early 2020s). Some background on the complete study: Samples from collaborators originated in the United States, Italy and Spain and spanned both the acute and convalescent phases of COVID-19. The prospective study material was composed of cDNA or gDNA derived from T cells, B-cell-depleted T cells, or PBMCs. The dataset comprised deeply sampled blood TCRbeta repertoires from subjects exposed to, actively infected with, or recovered from COVID-19. The repertoires were released in a freely available public database meant as a resource for research on the immune response to SARS-CoV-2. The samples were drawn from two sources: the first 160 participants of the ongoing ImmuneRACE study, and 950 to 1,500 subjects contributed by 6 global collaborators. The sample metadata nearly always contained a de-identified subject ID, COVID-19 status, age in years and sex. Where available, HLA class I and class II types were taken from metadata supplied by the sample provider and were not determined by assay-based typing.

Note on this clone: Its antigen specificity is not known. No per-base quality is available; no much larger clone lies one base away.

The investigation overall reported the following: The amount of clinical and demographic metadata varied by source and participant and was provided uncurated.

CDR1 SGHRS and CDR2 YFSETQ are derived from the germline V gene. Its CDR3 holds 15 amino acids, cysteine through phenylalanine. Of all the DNA, just the CDR3 is kept, 45 bases in frame from base 1. V loses 2 bases, J loses 8 bases, and the germline ends lie 14 bases apart. Collaborating institutions collected whole blood in K2EDTA tubes following their own protocols. For TCRbeta analysis, collaborator samples were shipped as frozen whole blood, as isolated PBMCs, or as DNA extracted from either sample type. The immunoSEQ Assay, a bias-controlled multiplex PCR, was used to amplify TCRbeta CDR3 regions from genomic DNA. Processing in the source paper ran as follows. The number of nucleated cells in each sample was estimated from the amplification of reference gene primers within the assay. Sequence reads were collapsed and filtered to measure the absolute abundance of every unique TCRbeta CDR3 rearrangement. Productive Simpson clonality was computed per sample as the square root of Simpson's diversity index over productive rearrangements. TCRdb took this table from immuneACCESS and kept in-frame rearrangements with V and J called. Such tables lack part of the clones; where checked against another copy, unresolved V genes explain under half of the gap, and the rest is unexplained. D and trimming were read from the DNA, whereas the V and J calls and clone size are those reported in that table. The table for this sample lists 72,000 or so clones; roughly 86% of them were counted only once. 10% to 15% of the sample is held by the ten biggest clonotypes.

Sequenced material: peripheral blood. The source is a woman aged 60-70 years with acute or convalescent COVID-19. This sequence uses TRBV5-1 and TRBJ1-6; TRBD1 is a possible D gene, resting on 5 matching bases. The CDR3 protein is CASSFKPGPDSPLHF. The DNA reads TGCGCCAGCAGCTTTAAGCCAGGGCCAGATTCACCCCTCCACTTT. With the portions outside the CDR3 filled from the reference TRBV5-1 and TRBJ1-6 genes, the complete variable region becomes KAGVTQTPRYLIKTRGQQVTLSCSPISGHRSVSWYQQTPGQGLQFLFEYFSETQRNKGNFPGRFSGRQFSNSRSEMNVSTLELGDSALYLCASSFKPGPDSPLHFGNGTRLTVT.